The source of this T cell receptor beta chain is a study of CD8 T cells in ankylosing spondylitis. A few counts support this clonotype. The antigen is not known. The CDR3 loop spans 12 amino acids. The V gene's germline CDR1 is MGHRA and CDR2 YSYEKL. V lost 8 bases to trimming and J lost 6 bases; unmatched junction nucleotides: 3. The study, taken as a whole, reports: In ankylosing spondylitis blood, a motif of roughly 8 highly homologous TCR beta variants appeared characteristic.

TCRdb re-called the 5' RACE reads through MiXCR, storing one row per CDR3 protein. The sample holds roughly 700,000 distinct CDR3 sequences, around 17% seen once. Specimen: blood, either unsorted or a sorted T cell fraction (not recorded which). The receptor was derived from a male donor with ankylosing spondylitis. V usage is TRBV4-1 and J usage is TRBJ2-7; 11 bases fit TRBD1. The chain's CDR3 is CASRGTGGEQYF. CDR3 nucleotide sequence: TGCGCCAGCCGTGGGACAGGGGGCGAGCAGTACTTC.